The clone carrying this T cell receptor (beta chain) was seen repeatedly, ten times or more. This entry is derived from a study of T-cell memory formation after mild COVID-19. The germline gives CDR1 LGHDT, CDR2 YNNKEL (reference sequence). V was clipped by 0 bases and J by 6 bases, with 8 bases between them. The CDR3 is 13 residues long. TCRdb re-derived calls from the 5' RACE reads in MiXCR, one entry per CDR3 protein. Here the sample spans around 200,000 distinct CDR3 sequences, under 30% being singletons. Material for sequencing was PBMCs or a T cell subset sorted from them (not recorded which). The chain uses TRBV3-1 and TRBJ1-2; no clear D. This TCR came from an adult woman who had mild COVID-19 (a few samples of this study predate the infection). Cell type and time point are not known. CDR3: CASSQDLVDGYTF. The CDR3, as DNA: TGTGCCAGCAGCCAAGATCTAGTGGATGGCTACACCTTC.